A selection of T cell receptor beta chains follows, all from one sample in a study of blood T cells in healthy people across ages. TCRdb reprocessed the 5' RACE reads with MiXCR, giving one entry per CDR3 protein. Of over 1,300,000 distinct CDR3 sequences detected, 45% to 70% appear once; the ten largest clones hold over 6.5%. The sample was blood. The receptors shown here come from a man in his late teens or twenties in good health. Each CDR3 is given with its conserved first and last residue. Each record gives: J gene, clone size, V gene, D gene, CDR3 protein, CDR3 DNA. A D gene is named only where the DNA matches it firmly. A clone size is listed for some rows: how often the clone was seen (once, few, many), or a class if it is expanded.

j_call: TRBJ2-1
clone_size: .
v_call: TRBV7-9
d_call: TRBD1
cdr3_aa: CASSPHKGQGGGEQFF
cdr3_nt: TGTGCCAGCAGCCCACACAAGGGACAGGGTGGAGGTGAGCAGTTCTTC

j_call: TRBJ2-7
clone_size: .
v_call: TRBV6-1
d_call: .
cdr3_aa: CASSEETVYYEQYF
cdr3_nt: TGTGCCAGCAGTGAAGAGACAGTTTACTACGAGCAGTACTTC

j_call: TRBJ2-7
clone_size: once
v_call: TRBV7-2
d_call: .
cdr3_aa: CASSLDLGKGAYEQYF
cdr3_nt: TGTGCCAGCAGCTTAGACCTAGGGAAGGGCGCCTACGAGCAGTACTTC

j_call: TRBJ1-4
clone_size: .
v_call: TRBV10-3
d_call: TRBD1
cdr3_aa: CAISDPGQESEKLFF
cdr3_nt: TGTGCCATCAGTGACCCGGGACAGGAGTCGGAAAAACTGTTTTTT

j_call: TRBJ2-5
clone_size: .
v_call: TRBV29-1
d_call: TRBD2
cdr3_aa: CSVISGAYNEQYF
cdr3_nt: TGCAGCGTAATTAGCGGGGCCTACAATGAGCAGTACTTC

j_call: TRBJ1-1
clone_size: .
v_call: TRBV4-1
d_call: .
cdr3_aa: CASSQQTNGNNEAFF
cdr3_nt: TGCGCCAGCAGCCAACAGACGAACGGGAACAATGAAGCTTTCTTT

j_call: TRBJ2-7
clone_size: few
v_call: TRBV29-1
d_call: TRBD2
cdr3_aa: CSAVAGGPFEQYF
cdr3_nt: TGCAGCGCCGTAGCGGGAGGGCCTTTCGAGCAGTACTTC

j_call: TRBJ2-3
clone_size: few
v_call: TRBV29-1
d_call: TRBD2
cdr3_aa: CSVVVAGGADTQYF
cdr3_nt: TGCAGCGTTGTTGTAGCGGGAGGCGCAGATACGCAGTATTTT

j_call: TRBJ2-5
clone_size: .
v_call: TRBV20-1
d_call: .
cdr3_aa: CSAREGLLQYF
cdr3_nt: TGCAGTGCTAGGGAGGGACTCTTGCAGTACTTC

j_call: TRBJ1-6
clone_size: .
v_call: TRBV20-1
d_call: .
cdr3_aa: CSATRDRPNSPLHF
cdr3_nt: TGCAGTGCTACCCGGGACCGGCCGAATTCACCCCTCCACTTT

j_call: TRBJ2-5
clone_size: .
v_call: TRBV20-1
d_call: .
cdr3_aa: CSARNGGTQYF
cdr3_nt: TGCAGTGCTAGAAACGGGGGGACCCAGTACTTC

j_call: TRBJ2-5
clone_size: .
v_call: TRBV10-1
d_call: .
cdr3_aa: CASSGSGEGWETQYF
cdr3_nt: TGCGCCAGCAGTGGTTCGGGAGAGGGATGGGAGACCCAGTACTTC